Presented here are 13 T cell receptor beta chains from one specimen sequenced in a study of T cells expressing NK-cell markers. With the 5' RACE reads reprocessed, TCRdb shows one record per CDR3 protein and no DNA. This listing includes about 430,000 distinct CDR3 sequences. The sample was blood T cells: a sorted CD56 or NKG2C T cell subset, CD4+ or CD8+ T cells, or bulk PBMC T cells (not recorded which). All receptors come from a woman in her forties or fifties in good health.

The genes are TRBV2 and TRBJ1-2. Germline V gene sequence: CDR1 SNHLY, CDR2 FYNNEI. CDR3 length equals 13 residues. CDR3 amino acids: CASSEAGDYGYTF.

The chain recombines TRBV20-1 with TRBJ2-3; TCRdb's assignment of TRBD2 cannot be checked, as there is no DNA. The CDR3 runs 14 residues. Looked up from germline, CDR1 is DFQATT and CDR2 is SNEGSKA (reference sequence). The CDR3 is CSAVGGGVTDTQYF.

J is TRBJ2-1 and V is TRBV10-3; the D gene TCRdb calls, TRBD2, cannot be checked with no DNA. From germline, CDR1 is ENHRY and CDR2 SYGVKD. The CDR3 loop spans 13 amino acids. The chain's CDR3 is CAISGSSPHEQFF.

V gene TRBV20-1 combines with J gene TRBJ1-2. CDR1 is DFQATT and CDR2 is SNEGSKA in the germline V gene (reference sequence). The CDR3 consists of 14 residues. The CDR3 protein is CSARDSKSTYGYTF.

The rearrangement uses TRBV20-1 and TRBJ1-5. The CDR3 runs 13 residues. Germline V gene lookup returns CDR1 DFQATT and CDR2 SNEGSKA (reference sequence). The CDR3 sequence is CSAREDLNQPQHF.

The CDR3 protein is CASSSDGDEQFF. The chain links TRBV6-1 to TRBJ2-1. CDR3 length: 12 residues. Looked up from germline, CDR1 is MNHNS and CDR2 is SASEGT.

The chain combines TRBV5-1 with TRBJ2-7; TCRdb returns TRBD1, unconfirmable since there is no DNA. The CDR3 loop spans 16 amino acids. Germline V gene data show CDR1 as SGHRS and CDR2 as YFSETQ. The CDR3 reads CASRELQGSGGYEQYF.

The rearrangement links TRBV7-2 to TRBJ2-1. In germline, CDR1 is SGHTA, CDR2 FQGNSA. The CDR3 runs to 17 residues. The CDR3: CASSLVSSRRLANEQFF.

The chain is built from TRBV19 and TRBJ2-5; TCRdb reports TRBD1, a call that lacks DNA to check it against. The germline gives CDR1 LNHDA, CDR2 SQIVND (reference sequence). This CDR3 comprises 13 residues. This CDR3 reads CASSIGGGETQYF. The variable domain in full, with the rest retrieved from reference TRBV19 and TRBJ2-5, is DGGITQSPKYLFRKEGQNVTLSCEQNLNHDAMYWYRQDPGQGLRLIYYSQIVNDFQKGDIAEGYSVSREKKESFPLTVTSAQKNPTAFYLCASSIGGGETQYFGPGTRLLVL.

The chain carries TRBV5-6 and TRBJ2-5; TCRdb returns TRBD1, unconfirmable since there is no DNA. Germline CDR1 is SGHDT and CDR2 is YYEEEE. The CDR3 loop spans 13 amino acids. The CDR3 spells CASSPGQEETQYF.

J is TRBJ2-2 and V is TRBV11-2; TCRdb's assignment of TRBD2 cannot be checked, as there is no DNA. Germline V gene data show CDR1 as SGHAT and CDR2 as FQNNGV. The CDR3 length is 17 residues. The chain's CDR3 is CASSLSQLASRTGELFF. The whole variable domain, filled in from reference TRBV11-2 and TRBJ2-2, reads EAGVAQSPRYKIIEKRQSVAFWCNPISGHATLYWYQQILGQGPKLLIQFQNNGVVDDSQLPKDRFSAERLKGVDSTLKIQPAKLEDSAVYLCASSLSQLASRTGELFFGEGSRLTVL.

The chain joins TRBV12-3 or TRBV12-4 to TRBJ2-5; the TRBD1 assignment by TCRdb is unverifiable without DNA. This CDR3 region has 15 residues. The CDR3 reads CASSLSREFQETQYF.

The V call is TRBV5-1, the J call TRBJ2-3; checking the TCRdb D call of TRBD1 is not possible without DNA. The CDR3 runs 15 residues. Germline CDR1 SGHRS, CDR2 YFSETQ. The CDR3 loop reads CASSRDPGGGYTQYF.